This T cell receptor (beta chain) emerged from a study of a mutant IDH1 vaccine in newly diagnosed glioma. The time point: week 5, during vaccination. It was 300 ug of mutant IDH1 20-mer peptide that made up each vaccine dose, given with topical imiquimod. Data came from immunoSEQ multiplex PCR; TCRdb stores just in-frame clones and leaves some out. The sample carries tens of thousands of clones, 82% recorded once. Germline loops: CDR1 SGHTA, CDR2 FQGNSA. This CDR3 spans 14 amino acids. With regard to this clone: No antigen is known for it. The junction departs from germline at one end; a sequencing error may be responsible.

The input for sequencing was PBMCs, taken from a glioma patient whose treatment included an IDH1 peptide vaccine. The chain couples TRBV7-2 to TRBJ1-5; no clear D. The clonotype comes from a young woman with glioma. Some clones in this sample may be carry-over from other donors' samples. The DNA for the CDR3 is TGTGCCAGCAGCTTAGAGGTTAGCAATCAACCCCAGCATTTT. This encodes CASSLEVSNQPQHF. The full variable domain, with the rest looked up from reference TRBV7-2 and TRBJ1-5, is GAGVSQSPSNKVTEKGKDVELRCDPISGHTALYWYRQSLGQGLEFLIYFQGNSAPDKSGLPSDRFSAERTGGSVSTLTIQRTQQEDSAVYLCASSLEVSNQPQHFGDGTRLSIL.